The sequence of this TCR beta chain was determined in a study of vaccination and CD4 T cells after COVID-19. Background on the study: SARS-CoV-2 was confirmed by nasal swab PCR; disease was mild in fewer than ten, severe in one.

The CDR3 sequence is 15 residues long. Trimming pared 1 base from V and 7 bases from J, leaving 14 bases between. The germline V gene has CDR1 LNHNV and CDR2 YYDKDF (reference sequence). Cultured CD4+ T cells had their DNA profiled by the Oncomine TCR Beta short-read assay. MiXCR, run by TCRdb on the PCR reads, gives a single entry per CDR3 protein. The sample holds around 27,000 distinct CDR3 sequences, roughly 38% seen once. This clonotype was counted a few times. Its antigen is as yet unknown. Regarding time point: late sampling 161 to 241 days after vaccination in a few convalescent patients. Indicated treatment: approximately 10-day PBMC culture with coronavirus spike peptide pools or control peptides (ViraFEST assay).

This TCR derives from a human donor who had recovered from COVID-19. This specimen consisted of CD4+ T cells from blood, cultured in vitro, obtained about 7 months after SARS-CoV-2 vaccination. The chain joins TRBV15 to TRBJ1-5; tentative D call: TRBD1 (5 bases). The CDR3 DNA sequence: TGTGCCACCAGCAGAGCGGTGAGGGGAGGACAGCCCCAGCATTTT. Its translation is CATSRAVRGGQPQHF.